This T cell receptor (beta chain) was captured in a study of shared clonotypes between healthy human individuals. Repertoires were generated with immunoSEQ multiplex PCR, while TCRdb's copy carries only in-frame clones and drops some. The sample lists 950,000 to 1,100,000 clones; roughly 80% were seen once. Regarding this clone: Its antigen is currently unknown.

Whole-study findings and limits: Represented genetic and exposure-history diversity was restricted by having few donors.

Sequencing was done on a sample of memory CD4+ T cells sorted from blood. The subset: CD45RA-negative fraction. The sequence was obtained from a man younger than 30 in good health.

This CDR3 is CASRSVGTGAYNSPLHF. CDR3 coding DNA: TGTGCCAGCAGATCAGTTGGTACAGGGGCCTATAATTCACCCCTCCACTTT. The chain has TRBV28 and TRBJ1-6, with 7 positions matching TRBD1. The J segment lost 2 bases and the V segment lost 6 bases, leaving 10 bases of the junction unmatched. This CDR3 spans 17 amino acids. Germline CDR1 and CDR2: MDHEN and SYDVKM.